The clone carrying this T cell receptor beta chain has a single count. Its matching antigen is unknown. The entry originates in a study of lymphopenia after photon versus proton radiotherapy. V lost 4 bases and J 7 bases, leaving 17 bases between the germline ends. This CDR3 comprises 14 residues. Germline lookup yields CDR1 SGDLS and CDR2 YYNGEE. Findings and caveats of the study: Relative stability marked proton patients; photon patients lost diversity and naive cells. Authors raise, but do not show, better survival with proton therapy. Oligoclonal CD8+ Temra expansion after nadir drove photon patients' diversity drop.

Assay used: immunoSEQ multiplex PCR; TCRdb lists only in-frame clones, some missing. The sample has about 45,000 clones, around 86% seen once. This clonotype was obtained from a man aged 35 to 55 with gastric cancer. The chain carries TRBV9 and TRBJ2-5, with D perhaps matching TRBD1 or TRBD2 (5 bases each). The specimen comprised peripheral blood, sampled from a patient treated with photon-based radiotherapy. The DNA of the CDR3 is TGTGCCAGCAGCCCTCCGGGACCCGAAGGGACCCAGTACTTC. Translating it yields CASSPPGPEGTQYF.